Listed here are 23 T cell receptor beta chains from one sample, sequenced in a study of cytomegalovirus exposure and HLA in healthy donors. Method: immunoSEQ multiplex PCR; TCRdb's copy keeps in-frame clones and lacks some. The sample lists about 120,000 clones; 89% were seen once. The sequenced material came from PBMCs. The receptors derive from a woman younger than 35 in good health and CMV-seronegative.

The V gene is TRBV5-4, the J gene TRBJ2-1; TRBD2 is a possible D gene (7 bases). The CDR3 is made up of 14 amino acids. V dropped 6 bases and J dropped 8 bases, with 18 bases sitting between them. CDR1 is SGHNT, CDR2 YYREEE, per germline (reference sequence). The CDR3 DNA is TGTGCCAGCAAATCCGGGGGGCCGAGCGATGAGCAGTTCTTC. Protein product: CASKSGGPSDEQFF. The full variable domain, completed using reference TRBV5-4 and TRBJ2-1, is ETGVTQSPTHLIKTRGQQVTLRCSSQSGHNTVSWYQQALGQGPQFIFQYYREEENGRGNFPPRFSGLQFPNYSSELNVNALELDDSALYLCASKSGGPSDEQFFGPGTRLTVL.

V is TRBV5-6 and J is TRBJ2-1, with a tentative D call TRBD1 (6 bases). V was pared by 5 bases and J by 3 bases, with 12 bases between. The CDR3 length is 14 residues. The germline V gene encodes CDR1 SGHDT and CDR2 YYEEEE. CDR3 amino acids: CASSLGQFYNEQFF. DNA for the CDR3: TGTGCCAGCAGTCTCGGACAGTTCTACAATGAGCAGTTCTTC.

Here the CDR3 DNA reads TGTGCCAGTAGTATAGATAGATCCTACAATGAGCAGTTCTTC. It yields the protein CASSIDRSYNEQFF. V gene TRBV19 combines with J gene TRBJ2-1; D unclear. From germline, CDR1 is LNHDA and CDR2 SQIVND (reference sequence). The CDR3 has 14 amino acids. Trimming took off 0 bases at V and 1 base at J, with 4 bases between the two ends.

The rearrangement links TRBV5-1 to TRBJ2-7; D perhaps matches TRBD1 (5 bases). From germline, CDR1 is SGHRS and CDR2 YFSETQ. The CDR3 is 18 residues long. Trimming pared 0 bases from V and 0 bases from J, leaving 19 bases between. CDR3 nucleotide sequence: TGCGCCAGCAGCTTGGCAACTTCCCAGGGTGGGGTCTCCTACGAGCAGTACTTC. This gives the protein CASSLATSQGGVSYEQYF.

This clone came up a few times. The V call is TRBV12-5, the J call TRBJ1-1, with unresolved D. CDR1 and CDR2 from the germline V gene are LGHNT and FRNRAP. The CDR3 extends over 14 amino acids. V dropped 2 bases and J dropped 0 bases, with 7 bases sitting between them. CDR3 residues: CASGLPQVNTEAFF. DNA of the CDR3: TGTGCTAGTGGTTTGCCCCAGGTGAACACTGAAGCTTTCTTT.

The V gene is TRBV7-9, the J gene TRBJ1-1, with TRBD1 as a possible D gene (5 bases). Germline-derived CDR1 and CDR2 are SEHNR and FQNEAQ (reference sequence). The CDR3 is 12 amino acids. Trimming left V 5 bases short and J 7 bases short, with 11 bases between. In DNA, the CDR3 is TGTGCCAGCAGCGAGATCCAGGGTGAAGCTTTCTTT. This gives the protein CASSEIQGEAFF.

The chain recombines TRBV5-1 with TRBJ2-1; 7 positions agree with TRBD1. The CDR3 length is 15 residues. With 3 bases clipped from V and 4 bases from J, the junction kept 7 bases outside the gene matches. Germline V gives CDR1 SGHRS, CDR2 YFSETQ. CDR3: CASSSLTGRYNEQFF. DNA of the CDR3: TGCGCCAGCAGCTCGTTGACAGGGCGGTACAATGAGCAGTTCTTC.

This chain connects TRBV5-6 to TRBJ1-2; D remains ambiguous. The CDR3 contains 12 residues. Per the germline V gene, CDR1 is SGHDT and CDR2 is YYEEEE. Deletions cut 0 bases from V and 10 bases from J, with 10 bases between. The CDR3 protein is CASSLAQQTYTF. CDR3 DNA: TGTGCCAGCAGCTTGGCACAGCAGACCTACACCTTC.

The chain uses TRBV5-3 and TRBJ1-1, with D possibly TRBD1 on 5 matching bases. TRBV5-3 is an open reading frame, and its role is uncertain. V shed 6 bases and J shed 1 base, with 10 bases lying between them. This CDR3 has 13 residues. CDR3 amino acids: CARIVGPNTEAFF. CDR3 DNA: TGTGCCAGAATAGTGGGGCCGAACACTGAAGCTTTCTTT.

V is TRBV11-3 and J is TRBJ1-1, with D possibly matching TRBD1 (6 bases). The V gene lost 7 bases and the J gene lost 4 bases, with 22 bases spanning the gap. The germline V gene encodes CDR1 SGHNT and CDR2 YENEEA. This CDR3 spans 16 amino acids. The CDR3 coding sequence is TGTGCCAGCACCGAACAGGGACGGGGCACTATCACTGAAGCTTTCTTT. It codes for CASTEQGRGTITEAFF.

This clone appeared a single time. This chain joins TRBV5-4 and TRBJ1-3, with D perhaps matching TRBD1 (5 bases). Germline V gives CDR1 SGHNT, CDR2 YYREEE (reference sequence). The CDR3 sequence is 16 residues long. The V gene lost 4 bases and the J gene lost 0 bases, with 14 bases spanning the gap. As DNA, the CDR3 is TGTGCCAGCAGCAATTGGGGGACTAGCTCTGGAAACACCATATATTTT. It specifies CASSNWGTSSGNTIYF.

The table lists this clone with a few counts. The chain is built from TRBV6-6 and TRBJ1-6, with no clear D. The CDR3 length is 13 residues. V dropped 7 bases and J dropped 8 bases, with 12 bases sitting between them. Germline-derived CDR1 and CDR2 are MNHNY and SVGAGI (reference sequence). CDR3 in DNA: TGTGCCAGCAAGTCTGGCAGTTATTCACCCCTCCACTTT. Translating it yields CASKSGSYSPLHF.

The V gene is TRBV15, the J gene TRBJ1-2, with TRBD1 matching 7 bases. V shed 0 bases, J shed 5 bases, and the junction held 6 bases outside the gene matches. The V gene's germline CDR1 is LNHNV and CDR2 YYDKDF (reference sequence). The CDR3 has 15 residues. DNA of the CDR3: TGTGCCACCAGCAGAGATCCCGGGACAGAGTATGGCTACACCTTC. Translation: CATSRDPGTEYGYTF.

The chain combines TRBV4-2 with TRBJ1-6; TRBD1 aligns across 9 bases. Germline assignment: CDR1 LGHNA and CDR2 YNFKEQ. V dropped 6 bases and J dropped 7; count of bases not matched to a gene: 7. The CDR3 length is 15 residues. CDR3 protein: CASSATGGMNSPLHF. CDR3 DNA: TGTGCCAGCAGTGCGACAGGGGGAATGAATTCACCCCTCCACTTT.

In DNA form, the CDR3 reads TGTGCCAGCAGTGAAGAGGGGGCCCACTCTGGAAACACCATATATTTT. This translates into CASSEEGAHSGNTIYF. The rearrangement joins TRBV2 to TRBJ1-3; 7 nucleotides line up with TRBD1. Germline CDR1 reads SNHLY; CDR2 reads FYNNEI. The CDR3 consists of 16 residues. The junction had 3 bases not matched to a gene; V was cut back by 1 base and J by 0 bases.

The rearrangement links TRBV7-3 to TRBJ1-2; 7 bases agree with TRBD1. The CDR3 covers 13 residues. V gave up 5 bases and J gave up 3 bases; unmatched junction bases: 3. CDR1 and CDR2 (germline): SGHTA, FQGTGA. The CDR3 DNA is TGTGCCAGCAGCGGCACAGGGGACTATGGCTACACCTTC. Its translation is CASSGTGDYGYTF. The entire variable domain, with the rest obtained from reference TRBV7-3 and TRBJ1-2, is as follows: GAGVSQTPSNKVTEKGKYVELRCDPISGHTALYWYRQSLGQGPEFLIYFQGTGAADDSGLPNDRFFAVRPEGSVSTLKIQRTERGDSAVYLCASSGTGDYGYTFGSGTRLTVV.

This CDR3 is CASHTGGGGNQPQHF. Here the CDR3 DNA reads TGTGCCAGCCACACAGGGGGCGGTGGCAATCAGCCCCAGCATTTT. This chain links TRBV2 with TRBJ1-5; 9 nucleotides line up with TRBD1. This CDR3 is 15 amino acids long. V shed 8 bases, J shed 2 bases, and the junction held 7 bases outside the gene matches. CDR1 is SNHLY and CDR2 is FYNNEI in the germline V gene.

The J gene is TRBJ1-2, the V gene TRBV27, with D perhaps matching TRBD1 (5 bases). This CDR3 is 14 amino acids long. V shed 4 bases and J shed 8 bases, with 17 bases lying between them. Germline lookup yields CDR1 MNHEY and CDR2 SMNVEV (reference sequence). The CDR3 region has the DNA TGTGCCAGCAGTTCCCTCGGGGGTTCGGAAGGCTACACCTTC. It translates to CASSSLGGSEGYTF.

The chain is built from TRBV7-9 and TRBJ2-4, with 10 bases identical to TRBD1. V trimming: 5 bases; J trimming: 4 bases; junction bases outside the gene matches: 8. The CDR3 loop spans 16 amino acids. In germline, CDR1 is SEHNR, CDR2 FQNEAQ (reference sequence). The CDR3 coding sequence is TGTGCCAGCAGCCTGGGACAGGGGCATTCGAAAAACATTCAGTACTTC. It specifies CASSLGQGHSKNIQYF.

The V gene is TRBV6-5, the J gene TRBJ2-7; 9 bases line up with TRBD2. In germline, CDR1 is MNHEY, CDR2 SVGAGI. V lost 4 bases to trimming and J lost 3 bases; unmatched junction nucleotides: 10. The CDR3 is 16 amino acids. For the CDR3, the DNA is TGTGCCAGCAGTTCGTTCCTTGAGCGGGGGGTCTACGAGCAGTACTTC. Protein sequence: CASSSFLERGVYEQYF.

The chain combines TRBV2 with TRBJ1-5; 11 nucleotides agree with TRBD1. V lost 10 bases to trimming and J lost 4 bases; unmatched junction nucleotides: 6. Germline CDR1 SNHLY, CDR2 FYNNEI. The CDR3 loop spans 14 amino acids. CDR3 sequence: CATNGQGANQPQHF. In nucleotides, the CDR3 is TGTGCCACCAATGGACAGGGGGCGAATCAGCCCCAGCATTTT.

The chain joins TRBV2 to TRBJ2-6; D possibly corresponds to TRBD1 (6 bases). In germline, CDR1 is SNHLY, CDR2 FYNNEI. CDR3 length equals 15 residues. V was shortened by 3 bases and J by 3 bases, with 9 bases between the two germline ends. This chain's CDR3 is CASSEGAYGANVLTF. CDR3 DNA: TGTGCCAGCAGTGAGGGGGCGTATGGGGCCAACGTCCTGACTTTC.

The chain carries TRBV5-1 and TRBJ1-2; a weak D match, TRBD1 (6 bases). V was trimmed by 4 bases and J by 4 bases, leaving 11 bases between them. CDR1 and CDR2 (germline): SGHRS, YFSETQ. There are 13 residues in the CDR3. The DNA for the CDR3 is TGCGCCAGCAGCCCAACAGGGCCCTATGGCTACACCTTC. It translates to CASSPTGPYGYTF.